This entry lists 18 T cell receptor beta chains sequenced from one sample in a study of shared clonotypes between healthy human individuals. Using immunoSEQ multiplex PCR, the repertoire was profiled, and TCRdb retains in-frame clones only, with some absent. The table has around 1.1 million clones, about 80% seen once. The specimen was memory CD4+ T cells from PBMCs. As to subset: CD45RA-negative fraction. The receptor source for this set is a man between 18 and 29 years old in good health. Some clones in this sample may be carry-over from other donors' samples.

The chain joins TRBV29-1 to TRBJ2-7; D gene uncertain. With 6 bases removed from V and 7 bases from J, the gap between germline ends came to 10 bases. Germline assignment: CDR1 SQVTM and CDR2 ANQGSEA. The CDR3 is 10 residues long. The CDR3, as DNA: TGCAGCGTCCGGACGGAAGAGCAGTACTTC. Protein: CSVRTEEQYF.

The chain has TRBV5-6 and TRBJ1-1, with TRBD1 matching 9 bases. V shed 3 bases, J shed 7 bases, and the junction held 4 bases outside the gene matches. Germline values: CDR1 SGHDT, CDR2 YYEEEE. The CDR3 extends over 13 amino acids. The CDR3 protein is CASSWTGADEAFF. In DNA form, the CDR3 reads TGTGCCAGCAGCTGGACAGGGGCCGATGAAGCTTTCTTT. Drawing the rest from reference TRBV5-6 and TRBJ1-1, the complete variable domain is DAGVTQSPTHLIKTRGQQVTLRCSPKSGHDTVSWYQQALGQGPQFIFQYYEEEERQRGNFPDRFSGHQFPNYSSELNVNALLLGDSALYLCASSWTGADEAFFGQGTRLTVV.

A note on this clone: This sample also contains other DNA sequences that code for the same CDR3. The J gene is TRBJ1-2, the V gene TRBV5-1; TRBD1 is a possible D gene (5 bases). V lost 0 bases and J lost 5, with 11 bases in between. Germline-derived CDR1 and CDR2 are SGHRS and YFSETQ. The CDR3 has 14 residues. The CDR3 bases are TGCGCCAGCAGCTTGGAAGGGGATCCATATGGCTACACCTTC. Amino acids: CASSLEGDPYGYTF.

This clone was detected only once. The chain uses TRBV10-2 and TRBJ2-2; D perhaps matches TRBD1 (5 bases). CDR3 size: 13 residues. V was clipped by 6 bases and J by 4 bases, with 9 bases between them. Germline CDR1 is WSHSY and CDR2 is SAAADI. CDR3 DNA: TGCGCCAGCAGACCGACAGTCACCGGGGAGCTGTTTTTT. This gives the protein CASRPTVTGELFF.

This clone was counted a few times. The V and J genes are TRBV19 and TRBJ2-3; unclear D gene. CDR1 LNHDA and CDR2 SQIVND come from the germline V gene (reference sequence). The length of the CDR3 is 15 residues. With 8 bases removed from V and 0 bases from J, the gap between germline ends came to 15 bases. CDR3 region: CASRRVDSSTDTQYF. CDR3 nucleotides: TGTGCCAGTCGTCGGGTAGACTCTAGCACAGATACGCAGTATTTT.

The chain joins TRBV7-2 to TRBJ2-3; 13 bases match TRBD2. Germline V CDR1 and CDR2: SGHTA, FQGNSA. Trimming at V came to 5 bases and at J to 6 bases, leaving 5 bases not matched to a gene. CDR3 size: 15 residues. The CDR3 here is CASSRTSGRWDTQYF. As DNA, the CDR3 is TGTGCCAGCAGCAGGACTAGCGGGAGATGGGATACGCAGTATTTT.

The V call is TRBV4-3, the J call TRBJ2-1, with D possibly matching TRBD1 (6 bases). Germline V gene sequence: CDR1 LGHNA, CDR2 YSLEER. CDR3 length: 15 amino acids. The V end lost 6 bases, the J end lost 2 bases, and 14 bases lay between the germline ends. CDR3 loop: CASSPSRDTYNEQFF. The DNA for the CDR3 is TGCGCCAGCAGTCCCTCTCGGGACACCTACAATGAGCAGTTCTTC.

Comments on this clone: Germline is not matched at one junction end, which may reflect a read error. The chain combines TRBV23-1 with TRBJ2-7, with 8 bases identical to TRBD1. TRBV23-1 is assigned to the ORF class and has an uncertain function. This CDR3 contains 11 residues. The CDR3 spells CASSQGQGGVF. CDR3 DNA sequence: TGCGCCAGCAGTCAAGGACAGGGCGGTGTCTTC.

The V call is TRBV4-2, the J call TRBJ2-1, with D perhaps matching TRBD1 or TRBD2 (5 bases each). V was trimmed by 5 bases and J by 4 bases, leaving 18 bases between them. The CDR3 totals 16 residues. CDR1 and CDR2 from the germline V gene are LGHNA and YNFKEQ. Here the CDR3 reads CASSSGRDHSYNEQFF. As DNA, the CDR3 is TGTGCCAGCAGCTCAGGCCGGGACCATTCTTACAATGAGCAGTTCTTC.

The rearrangement uses TRBV6-1 and TRBJ2-5; D is uncertain. Germline V gene data show CDR1 as MNHNS and CDR2 as SASEGT. V was pared by 4 bases and J by 1 base, with 10 bases between. This CDR3 is 14 amino acids long. The CDR3 DNA reads as TGTGCCAGCAGTGGCAGCGCCATCCAAGAGACCCAGTACTTC. This sequence encodes CASSGSAIQETQYF.

Worth noting for this clone: Other DNA sequences in the sample encode the same CDR3. The chain has TRBV27 and TRBJ1-2; D gene ambiguous. In germline, CDR1 is MNHEY, CDR2 SMNVEV (reference sequence). Trimming left V 1 base short and J 4 bases short, with 4 bases between. The CDR3 runs to 12 residues. CDR3 in amino acids: CASSLLGYGYTF. Here the CDR3 DNA reads TGTGCCAGCAGTTTATTGGGCTATGGCTACACCTTC.

This chain connects TRBV6-1 to TRBJ2-7; D might be TRBD2 (5 bases). This CDR3 has 12 amino acids. V was pared by 8 bases and J by 9 bases, with 17 bases between. Germline lookup yields CDR1 MNHNS and CDR2 SASEGT. Here the CDR3 reads CASPDSARRQYF. The CDR3, as DNA: TGTGCCAGCCCGGACTCTGCTCGGCGGCAGTACTTC.

This chain connects TRBV7-9 to TRBJ1-1; D call uncertain. V lost 2 bases, J lost 3 bases, and 7 bases lay in between. CDR3 size: 13 residues. Germline CDR1 is SEHNR and CDR2 is FQNEAQ (reference sequence). The chain's CDR3 is CASSLISYTEAFF. Written as DNA, the CDR3 is TGTGCCAGCAGCTTAATTTCTTACACTGAAGCTTTCTTT. Full variable domain (rest looked up from reference TRBV7-9 and TRBJ1-1): DTGVSQNPRHKITKRGQNVTFRCDPISEHNRLYWYRQTLGQGPEFLTYFQNEAQLEKSRLLSDRFSAERPKGSFSTLEIQRTEQGDSAMYLCASSLISYTEAFFGQGTRLTVV.

J is TRBJ2-1 and V is TRBV25-1; no definite D call. Germline CDR1 and CDR2: MGHDK and SYGVNS. The CDR3 loop spans 14 amino acids. V was shortened by 6 bases and J by 1 base, with 10 bases between the two germline ends. CDR3 protein: CASRQYSSYNEQFF. The CDR3 bases are TGTGCCAGCAGACAGTATTCGTCCTACAATGAGCAGTTCTTC.

The rearrangement uses TRBV28 and TRBJ2-3; TRBD1 agrees at 8 bases. Germline V gives CDR1 MDHEN, CDR2 SYDVKM. The V segment lost 6 bases and the J segment 1 base; nucleotides outside the gene matches: 3. The CDR3 spans 14 residues. In DNA, the CDR3 is TGTGCCAGCAGAACAGGGGGTCGCACAGATACGCAGTATTTT. This codes for CASRTGGRTDTQYF. The variable domain in full, completed from reference TRBV28 and TRBJ2-3, reads DVKVTQSSRYLVKRTGEKVFLECVQDMDHENMFWYRQDPGLGLRLIYFSYDVKMKEKGDIPEGYSVSREKKERFSLILESASTNQTSMYLCASRTGGRTDTQYFGPGTRLTVL.

This clone appeared a few times. The gene calls are TRBV7-7 and TRBJ2-5, with D perhaps matching TRBD2 (5 bases). The CDR3 sequence is 15 residues long. V lost 2 bases and J 4 bases, leaving 14 bases between the germline ends. Germline V CDR1 and CDR2: SSHAT, FNYEAQ (reference sequence). Written as DNA, the CDR3 is TGTGCCAGCAGCTTAAGAGGGATGGTGGGAGAGACCCAGTACTTC. It translates to CASSLRGMVGETQYF.

This clone has at least ten counts. This chain connects TRBV5-1 to TRBJ1-1, with D unclear. Between the trimmed V and J ends, which lost 3 bases and 5 bases, there was a span of 11 bases. The CDR3 contains 13 residues. Germline V gene data show CDR1 as SGHRS and CDR2 as YFSETQ. Here the CDR3 reads CASSYEGWTEAFF. Written as DNA, the CDR3 is TGCGCCAGCAGCTATGAAGGGTGGACTGAAGCTTTCTTT.

There are a few counts of this clone. The chain links TRBV28 to TRBJ1-4, with TRBD1 identical over 9 bases. The ends lost 5 bases at V and 8 bases at J; junction bases unmatched: 12. Germline V gene lookup returns CDR1 MDHEN and CDR2 SYDVKM. The CDR3 has 16 residues. The CDR3 loop is CASSRGGTGSTEKLFF. In DNA, the CDR3 is TGTGCCAGCAGTCGAGGGGGGACAGGGTCAACCGAAAAACTGTTTTTT. Drawing the rest from reference TRBV28 and TRBJ1-4, the complete variable domain is DVKVTQSSRYLVKRTGEKVFLECVQDMDHENMFWYRQDPGLGLRLIYFSYDVKMKEKGDIPEGYSVSREKKERFSLILESASTNQTSMYLCASSRGGTGSTEKLFFGSGTQLSVL.